Following are 19 T cell receptor beta chains from one sample sequenced in a study of CD8+ T cells in alopecia areata. Treatment reported: oral pan-JAK inhibitor, 5-10 mg twice daily. Isolated RNA was reverse transcribed into cDNA used as the sequencing template. Measured with immunoSEQ multiplex PCR; TCRdb has only the in-frame clones, and not every one. The table includes some 200,000 clones, roughly 62% detected once. Sequences were derived from CD8+ T cells sorted from blood, sampled at week 24, from a patient treated with tofacitinib. The receptor set was obtained from a human donor with alopecia areata.

CDR3 sequence reads: CASSGLRDRDNTGELFF. The CDR3 nucleotides are TGTGCCAGCAGCGGACTCAGGGACAGGGACAACACCGGGGAGCTGTTTTTT. The chain couples TRBV9 to TRBJ2-2; 9 nucleotides line up with TRBD1. This CDR3 is built from 17 residues. Germline values: CDR1 SGDLS, CDR2 YYNGEE. Losses at the gene ends were 3 bases for V and 2 bases for J; bases not matched to a gene: 8.

This sequence joins TRBV7-9 and TRBJ1-1, with no clear D. The CDR3 spans 13 residues. Per germline, CDR1 SEHNR and CDR2 FQNEAQ (reference sequence). Trimming left V 6 bases short and J 2 bases short, with 10 bases between. CDR3 loop: CASRGMENTEAFF. In nucleotides, the CDR3 is TGTGCCAGCAGGGGCATGGAAAACACTGAAGCTTTCTTT.

This clone turned up a few times. The chain joins TRBV10-3 to TRBJ1-2; D uncertain. Germline-derived CDR1 and CDR2 are ENHRY and SYGVKD. Trimming removed 0 bases at V and 6 bases at J, with 2 bases between. The CDR3 is 11 amino acids. CDR3 in DNA: TGTGCCATCAGTGAGTCTAATGGCTACACCTTC. It translates to CAISESNGYTF.

This chain links TRBV6-5 with TRBJ2-7; D possibly corresponds to TRBD1 (6 bases). The CDR3 covers 14 residues. Germline V gene lookup returns CDR1 MNHEY and CDR2 SVGAGI. Trimming left V 6 bases short and J 0 bases short, with 12 bases between. Written as DNA, the CDR3 is TGTGCCAGCAGGGCACAGGGCCTCTCCTACGAGCAGTACTTC. The encoded protein is CASRAQGLSYEQYF.

This chain joins TRBV6-5 and TRBJ2-7; D is unresolved. The CDR3 totals 14 residues. Germline assignment: CDR1 MNHEY and CDR2 SVGAGI. The V and J ends lost 6 bases and 4 bases respectively, with 16 bases between them. The CDR3, as DNA: TGTGCCAGCAGCCGCAACGTGGGCTCGTACGAGCAGTACTTC. The encoded protein is CASSRNVGSYEQYF.

This clone is a singleton in its sample. Written as DNA, the CDR3 is TGTGCCAGCAGCCCCCAAGCCCTTAACTATGGCTACACCTTC. It yields the protein CASSPQALNYGYTF. The chain employs TRBV27 and TRBJ1-2; the D is unclear. Germline loops: CDR1 MNHEY, CDR2 SMNVEV (reference sequence). Trimming pared 6 bases from V and 1 base from J, leaving 12 bases between. There are 14 residues in the CDR3.

This clone has a handful of counts. The CDR3 sequence: CASSLPRPSDRGLTYEQYF. CDR3 nucleotide sequence: TGCGCCAGCAGCTTGCCGCGGCCTTCCGACAGGGGACTAACCTACGAGCAGTACTTC. This chain joins TRBV5-1 and TRBJ2-7; maybe TRBD1 (8 bases). CDR1 and CDR2 from the germline V gene are SGHRS and YFSETQ. The V gene lost 1 base and the J gene lost 2 bases, with 25 bases spanning the gap. CDR3 length: 19 amino acids. The entire variable domain, with the rest obtained from reference TRBV5-1 and TRBJ2-7, is as follows: KAGVTQTPRYLIKTRGQQVTLSCSPISGHRSVSWYQQTPGQGLQFLFEYFSETQRNKGNFPGRFSGRQFSNSRSEMNVSTLELGDSALYLCASSLPRPSDRGLTYEQYFGPGTRLTVT.

This clone appeared a few times. This chain links TRBV27 with TRBJ1-5, with 8 bases matching TRBD1. The junction had 8 bases not matched to a gene; V was cut back by 6 bases and J by 1 base. There are 16 residues in the CDR3. Germline values: CDR1 MNHEY, CDR2 SMNVEV (reference sequence). This CDR3 reads CASSPDRGLSNQPQHF. CDR3 sequence (DNA): TGTGCCAGCAGCCCAGACAGGGGATTGAGCAATCAGCCCCAGCATTTT.

The J gene is TRBJ2-7, the V gene TRBV7-9; 7 nucleotides align to TRBD1. This CDR3 region has 13 residues. The trim removed 5 bases at V and 6 bases at J, leaving 7 bases unmatched. Germline values: CDR1 SEHNR, CDR2 FQNEAQ (reference sequence). The CDR3, as DNA: TGTGCCAGCAGCCCTCCAACAGGGGCCGAGCAGTACTTC. Amino acid sequence: CASSPPTGAEQYF.

This clone was counted once. In DNA, the CDR3 is TGCGCCAGCAGCCAACCCCGGGACAGGGGATCACCCCTCCACTTT. It is translated as CASSQPRDRGSPLHF. The gene calls are TRBV4-1 and TRBJ1-6, with 10 bases that match TRBD1. The CDR3 sequence is 15 residues long. Germline CDR1 reads MGHRA; CDR2 reads YSYEKL. The junction had 5 bases not matched to a gene; V was cut back by 2 bases and J by 10 bases.

The chain couples TRBV7-9 to TRBJ1-1; D is ambiguous. V was trimmed by 5 bases and J by 4 bases, leaving 8 bases between them. The CDR3 runs 12 residues. Per the germline V gene, CDR1 is SEHNR and CDR2 is FQNEAQ (reference sequence). The CDR3 here is CASSEGGTEAFF. CDR3 bases: TGTGCCAGCAGCGAGGGTGGCACTGAAGCTTTCTTT.

This clone has just a few counts. The rearrangement joins TRBV6-1 to TRBJ2-5; no firm D call. Germline V CDR1 and CDR2: MNHNS, SASEGT. V shed 0 bases and J shed 5 bases, with 25 bases lying between them. This CDR3 has 19 amino acids. CDR3: CASSEAHHGQRDSWETQYF. CDR3 in DNA: TGTGCCAGCAGTGAAGCGCATCATGGCCAGCGCGATTCCTGGGAGACCCAGTACTTC.

The chain has TRBV30 and TRBJ2-3; 10 bases map to TRBD2. The V gene's germline CDR1 is GTSNPN and CDR2 SVGIG (reference sequence). V gave up 0 bases and J gave up 0 bases; unmatched junction bases: 0. The CDR3 spans 15 residues. In nucleotides, the CDR3 is TGTGCCTGGAGTGTAGCGGGGGGGAGCACAGATACGCAGTATTTT. Translated: CAWSVAGGSTDTQYF. Combining the CDR3 with reference TRBV30 and TRBJ2-3 gives the whole variable domain SQTIHQWPATLVQPVGSPLSLECTVEGTSNPNLYWYRQAAGRGLQLLFYSVGIGQISSEVPQNLSASRPQDRQFILSSKKLLLSDSGFYLCAWSVAGGSTDTQYFGPGTRLTVL.

In DNA form, the CDR3 reads TGTGCCAGCAGCTTAGCGAATTCACCCCTCCACTTT. It is translated as CASSLANSPLHF. This chain joins TRBV7-8 and TRBJ1-6; D uncertain. Germline lookup yields CDR1 SGHVS and CDR2 FQNEAQ. The CDR3 is 12 residues long. Deletions cut 0 bases from V and 7 bases from J, with 1 base between.

V and J are TRBV5-6 and TRBJ2-1, with D perhaps TRBD2 (6 bases). Per the germline V gene, CDR1 is SGHDT and CDR2 is YYEEEE. There are 12 residues in the CDR3. Trimming left V 3 bases short and J 6 bases short, with 7 bases between. The CDR3 sequence: CASSSGGNEQFF. Here the CDR3 DNA reads TGTGCCAGCAGCTCCGGGGGCAATGAGCAGTTCTTC.

This clone appeared a few times. The chain uses TRBV4-1 and TRBJ2-3; D remains ambiguous. V lost 1 base to trimming and J lost 3 bases, with 8 bases between them. CDR3 length: 14 amino acids. Germline CDR1 and CDR2: MGHRA and YSYEKL. The CDR3 DNA sequence: TGCGCCAGCAGCCAAGGTCCCGGGACAGATACGCAGTATTTT. This encodes CASSQGPGTDTQYF.

V is TRBV14 and J is TRBJ2-6, with a tentative D call TRBD1 (5 bases). The V and J ends lost 1 base and 3 bases respectively, with 7 bases between them. Germline CDR1 SGHDN, CDR2 FVKESK. The CDR3 spans 15 residues. The CDR3 sequence is CASSQVRDGANVLTF. CDR3 DNA: TGTGCCAGCAGCCAAGTCAGGGATGGGGCCAACGTCCTGACTTTC.

V gene TRBV30 combines with J gene TRBJ1-2; possible D gene TRBD1, 6 bases. Per germline, CDR1 GTSNPN and CDR2 SVGIG (reference sequence). V lost 5 bases, J lost 3 bases, and 13 bases lay in between. This CDR3 is built from 13 residues. The CDR3 coding sequence is TGTGCCTGGGAGAGCGGGACACACTATGGCTACACCTTC. It codes for CAWESGTHYGYTF.

The chain is built from TRBV29-1 and TRBJ1-1; tentative D call: TRBD1 (6 bases). The CDR3 has 13 residues. Germline V gene data show CDR1 as SQVTM and CDR2 as ANQGSEA. CDR3 in DNA: TGCAGTGTTACAGGGATTATGAACACTGAAGCTTTCTTT. Protein sequence: CSVTGIMNTEAFF.